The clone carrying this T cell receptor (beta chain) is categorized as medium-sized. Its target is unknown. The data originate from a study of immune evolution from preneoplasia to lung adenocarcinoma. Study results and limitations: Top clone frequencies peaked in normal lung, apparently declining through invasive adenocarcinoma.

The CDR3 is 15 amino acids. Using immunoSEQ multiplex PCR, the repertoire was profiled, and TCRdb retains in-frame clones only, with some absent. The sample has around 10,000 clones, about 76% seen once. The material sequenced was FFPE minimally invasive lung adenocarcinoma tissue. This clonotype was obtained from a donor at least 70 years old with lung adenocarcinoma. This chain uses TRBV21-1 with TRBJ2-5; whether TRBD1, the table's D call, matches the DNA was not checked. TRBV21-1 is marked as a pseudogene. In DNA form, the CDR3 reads TGTGCCAGCAGCCAACGGACAGGGACTTTGGAGACCCAGTACTTC. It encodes CASSQRTGTLETQYF.